This TCR beta chain was retrieved from a study of T cells in Graves' hyperthyroidism and ophthalmopathy (dated by TCRdb to the late 2010s). Background on the whole study: Peripheral blood samples were taken at initial diagnosis, before any treatment was given. To identify TCR V-J signatures that set the groups apart, the researchers used a discovery cohort of 90 to 100 patients, made up of 40 to 45 with Graves' ophthalmopathy and 57 with stable Graves' hyperthyroidism. Whether ophthalmopathy could be predicted prospectively was tested in an independent validation cohort made up of approximately 19 hyperthyroidism patients plus 17 patients who later progressed to ophthalmopathy. The roughly 94 discovery patients were randomly split 7:3 into training and test sets. In six Graves' hyperthyroidism patients, the study also compared T-cell repertoires from thyroid tissue with T-cell repertoires from blood. Once sampling was done, hyperthyroidism patients were given methimazole at a starting dose of 30 mg daily, whereas ophthalmopathy patients were given high-dose intravenous methylprednisolone. The paper describes TCR Vbeta CDR3 sequencing of 135 peripheral blood samples, made up of fewer than 50 ophthalmopathy patients, 70 to 75 hyperthyroidism patients and roughly 17 progressor patients.

Hyperthyroidism patients were newly diagnosed, had a disease duration of under 2 months, and were aged 18 to 65 years. The study excluded patients with uncontrolled infections, other autoimmune diseases, pregnancy or lactation. Diagnoses relied on clinical symptoms, serum thyroxine and TRAb, thyroid ultrasound and orbital computed tomography. Blood from progressor patients was collected at the time of first diagnosis with hyperthyroidism, before any ophthalmopathy symptoms had appeared. Ficoll-Paque density gradient centrifugation was used to isolate PBMCs from about 9 ml of fresh peripheral blood. Progressor patients were defined as those initially diagnosed with Graves' hyperthyroidism in whom ophthalmopathy developed during follow-up. Total RNA was extracted with Trizol reagent, and quality was checked on an Agilent 2100 Bioanalyzer. The cysteine opens and the phenylalanine closes a CDR3 of 11 amino acids. The DNA shown is the 33-base CDR3, in frame from base 1. The germline ends are 5 bases apart after V is trimmed by 0 bases and J by 7 bases. Based on the germline V gene, the CDR1 and CDR2 sequences are SGHRS and YFSETQ.

Broad study findings and their caveats: In validation, the model predicted progression to ophthalmopathy with roughly 66% sensitivity and approximately 74% specificity, a median of roughly seven months before onset. A 13 V-J signature model separated ophthalmopathy from stable hyperthyroidism, with approximately 86% sensitivity and 81% to 82% specificity in cross-validation and 80%/75% in testing. Blood samples also contained most of the expanded thyroid clonotypes (frequency above 0.001), which suggests that blood repertoires may reflect thyroid immune responses. Sample size was not statistically predetermined, and investigators were not blinded to group allocation.

TCR beta CDR3 regions were amplified from RNA transcripts. The first round of RT-PCR for the TCR CDR3 was performed with the HTBI primer set and the Qiagen OneStep RT-PCR kit. A second multiplex PCR round built the libraries, followed by size selection and purification. Libraries were sequenced paired-end with 100 bp reads on an Illumina HiSeq2000. In the original analysis: SOAPnuke was used to process the raw data, throwing out any read that contained adapters or uncalled bases, had a mean Phred below 15, or lacked an exact constant-primer or identifier match. COPE v1.2.5 was used to merge the high-quality paired reads, and each unique nucleotide sequence was defined as a clonotype. MiTCR v1.1 was used to align clonotypes to the IMGT TRBV, TRBD and TRBJ reference segments. The analysis included only V-J combinations with a frequency above 0.0001, which together covered about 99% of the repertoires. The TCS score was defined as the ratio of F50 (clonal expansion) to E x V (chaos), calculated using BLOSUM62-based TCRdist between CDR3 peptides within each V-J. Welch's t-statistics and random forest reduced approximately 520 V-J features to roughly 13, which were used in a naive Bayes classifier (R e1071). TCRdb trimmed public reads at Q25 via fastp, called clones via MiXCR and kept in-frame beta chains. Rows matching on CDR3 protein sequence are summarized as one entry with the most common DNA and genes. The V and J calls shown here were made by TCRdb, not taken from the authors' results. The sample table lists around 250,000 distinct CDR3 sequences, just over 14% of them with a count of one. Clones ranked in the top ten supply less than 15% of the sample.

Comment on this clonotype: The antigen this receptor binds is unknown. The input lacks base qualities; no much larger clone sits a single base away.

The receptor comes from a woman between 40 and 55 years old with Graves' hyperthyroidism that later progressed to Graves' ophthalmopathy. Rearrangement joined TRBV5-1 to TRBJ2-7, with an unclear D gene assignment. The material sequenced was blood. At the DNA level, the sequence is TGCGCCAGCAGCTTGGCCGAGGAGCAGTACTTC. This codes for CASSLAEEQYF.